This record covers a single T cell receptor beta chain. No antigen is known for it. The data originate from a study of monozygotic twins with inflammatory bowel disease. Study-wide findings and caveats: None of the different T cell subtypes could be distinguished from one another.

The total RNA came straight from whole blood, and T cells were not sorted beforehand. TCR libraries each used 3,500 to 4,500 ng of total RNA. TCRdb reprocessed the 5' RACE reads, with one entry per CDR3 protein and no DNA. This sample contains some 440,000 distinct CDR3 sequences. The sequencing input was blood. The receptor comes from a human donor with ulcerative colitis or Crohn's disease, or a healthy co-twin of an affected twin (not recorded which).

The CDR3 reads CASSPYRVSNQPQHF. The rearrangement uses TRBV27 and TRBJ1-5; TCRdb's D call of TRBD1 is untestable without DNA. Germline V CDR1 and CDR2: MNHEY, SMNVEV (reference sequence). The CDR3 contains 15 residues.